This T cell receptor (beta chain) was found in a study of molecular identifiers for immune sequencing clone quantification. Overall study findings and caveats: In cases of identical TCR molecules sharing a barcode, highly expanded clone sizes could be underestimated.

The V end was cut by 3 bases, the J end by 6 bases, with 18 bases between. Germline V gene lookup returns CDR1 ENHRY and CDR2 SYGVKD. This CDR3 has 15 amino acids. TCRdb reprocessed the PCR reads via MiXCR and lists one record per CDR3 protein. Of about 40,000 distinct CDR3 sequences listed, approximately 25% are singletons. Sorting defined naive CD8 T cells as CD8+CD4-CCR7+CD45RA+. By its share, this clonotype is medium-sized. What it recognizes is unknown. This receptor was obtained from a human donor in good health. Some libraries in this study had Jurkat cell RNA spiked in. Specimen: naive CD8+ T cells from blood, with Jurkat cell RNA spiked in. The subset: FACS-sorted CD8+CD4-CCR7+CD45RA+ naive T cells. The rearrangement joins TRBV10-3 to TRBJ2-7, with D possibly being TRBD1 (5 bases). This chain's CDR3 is CAISDHPPGHPEQYF. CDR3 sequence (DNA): TGTGCCATCAGTGACCACCCACCCGGACATCCCGAGCAGTACTTC.